The 21 T cell receptor beta chains below were found in one sample sequenced in a study of T cell repertoires in cytomegalovirus infection. TCRdb redid the calling of the reads with MiXCR, one entry per CDR3 protein. Among some 700,000 distinct CDR3 sequences, roughly 30% were seen once, and the ten largest hold roughly 20%. No antigen has been identified for these receptors. The sample in question was cultured PBMCs, obtained from culture after CMV antigen stimulation. These receptors originate from a human donor in good health (CMV status not recorded). Some clones in this sample may be carry-over from other donors' samples.

This rearrangement joins TRBV2 to TRBJ1-6; D possibly corresponds to TRBD1 (5 bases). The CDR3 is 14 amino acids. V dropped 4 bases and J dropped 10 bases, with 14 bases sitting between them. Germline V gene sequence: CDR1 SNHLY, CDR2 FYNNEI. CDR3: CASSGARRGSPLHF. CDR3 coding DNA: TGTGCCAGCAGTGGGGCCCGAAGGGGATCACCCCTCCACTTT.

V gene TRBV12-3 or TRBV12-4 combines with J gene TRBJ2-3, with D tentatively TRBD2 (5 bases). The CDR3 is 14 amino acids. Trimming took off 6 bases at V and 3 bases at J, with 13 bases between the two ends. CDR3 nucleotides: TGTGCCAGCAGCCGCGCTAGGGAGACAGATACGCAGTATTTT. Protein: CASSRARETDTQYF.

The chain combines TRBV28 with TRBJ1-1, with TRBD1 as a possible D gene (5 bases). Germline V gene lookup returns CDR1 MDHEN and CDR2 SYDVKM. Trimming took off 3 bases at V and 1 base at J, with 9 bases between the two ends. CDR3 length: 14 amino acids. The CDR3 region is CASSFPDRNTEAFF. In nucleotides, the CDR3 is TGTGCCAGCAGTTTTCCCGACAGGAACACTGAAGCTTTCTTT.

This clonotype was counted ten times or more. The CDR3 region is CASSSIRGEQYF. CDR3 in DNA: TGTGCCAGCAGCTCGATAAGGGGCGAGCAGTACTTC. The chain combines TRBV7-2 with TRBJ2-7; a possible D gene is TRBD1 (5 bases). The V gene's germline CDR1 is SGHTA and CDR2 FQGNSA. The ends were cut back, 4 bases at V and 6 bases at J, with 10 bases in the middle. The CDR3 loop spans 12 amino acids.

There are many counts of this clonotype. V gene TRBV7-2 combines with J gene TRBJ2-1; D possibly corresponds to TRBD2 (6 bases). The CDR3 extends over 14 amino acids. Germline V gene data show CDR1 as SGHTA and CDR2 as FQGNSA. The V gene lost 7 bases and the J gene lost 7 bases, with 17 bases spanning the gap. The CDR3 DNA reads as TGTGCCAGCACTCGCCAGCGGGTCCCAAATGAGCAGTTCTTC. This encodes CASTRQRVPNEQFF.

The sample holds many counts of this clonotype. The rearrangement joins TRBV6-1 to TRBJ2-3; no definite D call. Germline V gives CDR1 MNHNS, CDR2 SASEGT. The CDR3 spans 14 residues. The V gene lost 4 bases and the J gene lost 3 bases, with 11 bases spanning the gap. In DNA form, the CDR3 reads TGTGCCAGCAGTGTGTCCCGGGTAACAGATACGCAGTATTTT. It yields the protein CASSVSRVTDTQYF.

This clonotype was recorded many times. The V gene is TRBV7-2, the J gene TRBJ2-3; no definite D call. Between the trimmed V and J ends, which lost 5 bases and 5 bases, there was a span of 17 bases. The germline CDR1 and CDR2 sequences are SGHTA and FQGNSA. This CDR3 contains 15 residues. This CDR3 reads CASSELKRFLDTQYF. The CDR3 DNA sequence: TGTGCCAGCAGCGAATTGAAGAGGTTTTTAGATACGCAGTATTTT.

This clonotype was seen more than once but under ten times. This sequence joins TRBV20-1 and TRBJ2-3; D not resolved. Germline CDR1 reads DFQATT; CDR2 reads SNEGSKA (reference sequence). The CDR3 loop spans 12 amino acids. V was trimmed by 5 bases and J by 0 bases, leaving 6 bases between them. CDR3 sequence (DNA): TGCAGTGCTCCTCCCAGCACAGATACGCAGTATTTT. Translated: CSAPPSTDTQYF.

The chain combines TRBV5-1 with TRBJ1-1, with TRBD1 as a possible D gene (6 bases). CDR3 length: 11 amino acids. V lost 6 bases, J lost 7 bases, and 10 bases lay in between. CDR1 is SGHRS, CDR2 YFSETQ, per germline. CDR3 bases: TGCGCCAGCAAGGGGGTCGGTGAAGCTTTCTTT. As protein: CASKGVGEAFF.

This chain links TRBV18 with TRBJ2-1; D call uncertain. Germline CDR1 reads KGHSH; CDR2 reads LQKENI. V was clipped by 2 bases and J by 5 bases, with 7 bases between them. The CDR3 covers 13 residues. Here the CDR3 DNA reads TGTGCCAGCTCACCATGGTTAGACAATGAGCAGTTCTTC. This sequence encodes CASSPWLDNEQFF.

The chain recombines TRBV15 with TRBJ1-5; possibly TRBD1 for D (5 bases). CDR1 and CDR2 from the germline V gene are LNHNV and YYDKDF (reference sequence). V was pared by 0 bases and J by 6 bases, with 9 bases between. The CDR3 spans 14 residues. The CDR3 spells CATSRDRGIQPQHF. The CDR3 DNA reads as TGTGCCACCAGCAGAGATAGGGGTATTCAGCCCCAGCATTTT.

This clonotype was found a few times. This CDR3 is CASSLRRIEGFYGYTF. The CDR3 region has the DNA TGTGCCAGCAGCCTTAGGCGGATTGAGGGGTTCTATGGCTACACCTTC. The rearrangement links TRBV7-8 to TRBJ1-2; TRBD1 is a possible D gene (5 bases). V lost 5 bases and J 4 bases, leaving 20 bases between the germline ends. The CDR3 extends over 16 amino acids. Germline-derived CDR1 and CDR2 are SGHVS and FQNEAQ.

This chain connects TRBV10-3 to TRBJ1-2; the D is unclear. Trimming stripped 0 bases from V and 5 bases from J, with 19 bases between. CDR1 is ENHRY and CDR2 is SYGVKD in the germline V gene. The CDR3 spans 17 residues. The CDR3 region is CAISESSQTLLRYGYTF. Written as DNA, the CDR3 is TGTGCCATCAGTGAGTCGTCACAGACATTACTTAGGTATGGCTACACCTTC.

This clonotype occurred a few times. The gene calls are TRBV10-3 and TRBJ2-1; 9 bases match TRBD2. CDR3 length equals 14 residues. In germline, CDR1 is ENHRY, CDR2 SYGVKD. J was trimmed by 5 bases and V by 3 bases; bases with no gene match: 2. The CDR3 DNA sequence: TGTGCCATCAGTGATCCTAGCGGGAACAATGAGCAGTTCTTC. It translates to CAISDPSGNNEQFF.

The gene calls are TRBV2 and TRBJ2-6; 9 bases agree with TRBD1. Germline loops: CDR1 SNHLY, CDR2 FYNNEI. The CDR3 extends over 15 amino acids. Trimming at V came to 5 bases and at J to 3 bases, leaving 2 bases not matched to a gene. The DNA for the CDR3 is TGTGCCAGCAGTACAGGGGGCTATGGGGCCAACGTCCTGACTTTC. Translated, it gives CASSTGGYGANVLTF.

This clonotype was seen more than once but under ten times. This chain connects TRBV6-1 to TRBJ2-1, with 8 bases matching TRBD2. Losses at the gene ends were 6 bases for V and 7 bases for J; bases not matched to a gene: 11. CDR1 and CDR2 from the germline V gene are MNHNS and SASEGT. The CDR3 is 15 residues long. CDR3 in DNA: TGTGCCAGCAGAATACTAGCGGACAGCTGGAATGAGCAGTTCTTC. This translates into CASRILADSWNEQFF.

The chain links TRBV18 to TRBJ2-3; D may be TRBD1 (6 bases). V was clipped by 3 bases and J by 6 bases, with 16 bases between them. The CDR3 sequence is 15 residues long. Germline V lookup: CDR1 KGHSH, CDR2 LQKENI. CDR3 nucleotide sequence: TGTGCCAGCTCACCGCAGGGGAGCCACCGGGATACGCAGTATTTT. It specifies CASSPQGSHRDTQYF.

This clonotype turned up a few times. The rearrangement uses TRBV6-1 and TRBJ1-1; TRBD1 might be the D (6 bases). The V and J ends lost 5 bases and 5 bases respectively, with 12 bases between them. This CDR3 comprises 13 residues. Germline V lookup: CDR1 MNHNS, CDR2 SASEGT. CDR3 sequence reads: CASSTAGATEAFF. The CDR3 DNA is TGTGCCAGCAGTACCGCGGGGGCGACTGAAGCTTTCTTT.

This clonotype was counted ten times or more. The V and J genes are TRBV7-8 and TRBJ1-6, with D uncertain. This CDR3 is 14 amino acids long. Germline-derived CDR1 and CDR2 are SGHVS and FQNEAQ. Trimming stripped 2 bases from V and 10 bases from J, with 12 bases between. In DNA form, the CDR3 reads TGTGCCAGCAGCTTACAAGGGCTTGAGTCACCCCTCCACTTT. Its translation: CASSLQGLESPLHF. Combining the CDR3 with reference TRBV7-8 and TRBJ1-6 gives the whole variable domain GAGVSQSPRYKVAKRGQDVALRCDPISGHVSLFWYQQALGQGPEFLTYFQNEAQLDKSGLPSDRFFAERPEGSVSTLKIQRTQQEDSAVYLCASSLQGLESPLHFGNGTRLTVT.

This clonotype was counted only a few times. The rearrangement joins TRBV6-1 to TRBJ1-1, with TRBD1 matching 8 bases. The CDR3 contains 14 residues. J was trimmed by 5 bases and V by 7 bases; bases with no gene match: 9. CDR1 and CDR2 from the germline V gene are MNHNS and SASEGT. CDR3 sequence: CASTADRVGTEAFF. The CDR3 region has the DNA TGTGCCAGCACGGCGGACAGGGTCGGTACTGAAGCTTTCTTT.

This clonotype was observed a handful of times. The chain employs TRBV11-3 and TRBJ1-4, with 9 bases that match TRBD1. The V gene end was trimmed by 6 bases and the J gene end by 8 bases; junction bases not matched to a gene: 7. The germline gives CDR1 SGHNT, CDR2 YENEEA. This CDR3 spans 14 amino acids. For the CDR3, the DNA is TGTGCCAGCAGATCCGGGACAGGGCTGGAAAAACTGTTTTTT. Amino acids: CASRSGTGLEKLFF. Full variable domain (outside the CDR3, taken from reference TRBV11-3 and TRBJ1-4): EAGVVQSPRYKIIEKKQPVAFWCNPISGHNTLYWYLQNLGQGPELLIRYENEEAVDDSQLPKDRFSAERLKGVDSTLKIQPAELGDSAVYLCASRSGTGLEKLFFGSGTQLSVL.